The present T cell receptor beta chain was sequenced within a study of technical replicates of blood from several donors. The ends were cut back, 4 bases at V and 5 bases at J, with 8 bases in the middle. Germline CDR1 reads LGHNT; CDR2 reads FRNRAP. The CDR3 is 12 residues long. TCRdb's table, derived via immunoSEQ multiplex PCR, lists solely in-frame clones and lacks some. The table records around 77,000 clones, 80% to 95% of them present only once. Sequencing used T cells isolated from PBMCs. V is TRBV12-5 and J is TRBJ1-2; maybe TRBD1 (5 bases). This clonotype was obtained from a human donor in good health. CDR3 coding DNA: TGTGCTAGTGGTTCTGGGGGGTATGGCTACACCTTC. Protein product: CASGSGGYGYTF.